This T cell receptor (beta chain) was documented in a study of blood T cell repertoires in COVID-19. Study background: Acute and convalescent COVID-19 samples came from the United States, Italy and Spain. From T cells, B-cell-depleted T cells, or PBMCs came the material, which was cDNA or gDNA.

The table came from immunoSEQ multiplex PCR; TCRdb's copy has only in-frame clones and leaves some out. The sample contains approximately 140,000 clones, 75% to 90% of which appear only once. Per the germline V gene, CDR1 is SGHRS and CDR2 is YFSETQ. The CDR3 is 15 amino acids. After removal of 8 bases from V and 6 bases from J, the junction contained 15 bases not matched to a gene. Residents of 24 US areas, aged roughly 18 to 89 years, made up the participants. Researchers sorted participants into cohorts using their self-reported clinical history. Sequencing input: PBMCs or T cells enriched from blood (not recorded which). The source is a man between 45 and 60 years old in a cohort exposed to, infected with or recovered from COVID-19 (not recorded which). The chain recombines TRBV5-1 with TRBJ1-1; 8 bases are shared with TRBD1. CDR3 amino acids: CASSQGAQIGAEAFF. The CDR3 region has the DNA TGCGCCAGTTCTCAGGGGGCCCAGATCGGGGCTGAAGCTTTCTTT.